Detailed here is one TCR beta chain. This CDR3 has 16 residues. The germline gives CDR1 SGHVS, CDR2 FQNEAQ. The J segment lost 4 bases and the V segment lost 4 bases, leaving 7 bases of the junction unmatched. TCRdb's table, derived via immunoSEQ multiplex PCR, lists solely in-frame clones and lacks some. The profile shows almost 100,000 clones, 86% of them singletons. This record belongs to a study of blood T cell repertoires in COVID-19. The sequenced sample consisted of peripheral blood. The receptor was derived from a middle-aged man with acute or convalescent COVID-19. The genes are TRBV7-8 and TRBJ2-3, with 11 bases lining up with TRBD2. DNA of the CDR3: TGTGCCAGCAGCTCACCGGGACTAGCGGCAGCAGATACGCAGTATTTT. The encoded protein is CASSSPGLAAADTQYF.